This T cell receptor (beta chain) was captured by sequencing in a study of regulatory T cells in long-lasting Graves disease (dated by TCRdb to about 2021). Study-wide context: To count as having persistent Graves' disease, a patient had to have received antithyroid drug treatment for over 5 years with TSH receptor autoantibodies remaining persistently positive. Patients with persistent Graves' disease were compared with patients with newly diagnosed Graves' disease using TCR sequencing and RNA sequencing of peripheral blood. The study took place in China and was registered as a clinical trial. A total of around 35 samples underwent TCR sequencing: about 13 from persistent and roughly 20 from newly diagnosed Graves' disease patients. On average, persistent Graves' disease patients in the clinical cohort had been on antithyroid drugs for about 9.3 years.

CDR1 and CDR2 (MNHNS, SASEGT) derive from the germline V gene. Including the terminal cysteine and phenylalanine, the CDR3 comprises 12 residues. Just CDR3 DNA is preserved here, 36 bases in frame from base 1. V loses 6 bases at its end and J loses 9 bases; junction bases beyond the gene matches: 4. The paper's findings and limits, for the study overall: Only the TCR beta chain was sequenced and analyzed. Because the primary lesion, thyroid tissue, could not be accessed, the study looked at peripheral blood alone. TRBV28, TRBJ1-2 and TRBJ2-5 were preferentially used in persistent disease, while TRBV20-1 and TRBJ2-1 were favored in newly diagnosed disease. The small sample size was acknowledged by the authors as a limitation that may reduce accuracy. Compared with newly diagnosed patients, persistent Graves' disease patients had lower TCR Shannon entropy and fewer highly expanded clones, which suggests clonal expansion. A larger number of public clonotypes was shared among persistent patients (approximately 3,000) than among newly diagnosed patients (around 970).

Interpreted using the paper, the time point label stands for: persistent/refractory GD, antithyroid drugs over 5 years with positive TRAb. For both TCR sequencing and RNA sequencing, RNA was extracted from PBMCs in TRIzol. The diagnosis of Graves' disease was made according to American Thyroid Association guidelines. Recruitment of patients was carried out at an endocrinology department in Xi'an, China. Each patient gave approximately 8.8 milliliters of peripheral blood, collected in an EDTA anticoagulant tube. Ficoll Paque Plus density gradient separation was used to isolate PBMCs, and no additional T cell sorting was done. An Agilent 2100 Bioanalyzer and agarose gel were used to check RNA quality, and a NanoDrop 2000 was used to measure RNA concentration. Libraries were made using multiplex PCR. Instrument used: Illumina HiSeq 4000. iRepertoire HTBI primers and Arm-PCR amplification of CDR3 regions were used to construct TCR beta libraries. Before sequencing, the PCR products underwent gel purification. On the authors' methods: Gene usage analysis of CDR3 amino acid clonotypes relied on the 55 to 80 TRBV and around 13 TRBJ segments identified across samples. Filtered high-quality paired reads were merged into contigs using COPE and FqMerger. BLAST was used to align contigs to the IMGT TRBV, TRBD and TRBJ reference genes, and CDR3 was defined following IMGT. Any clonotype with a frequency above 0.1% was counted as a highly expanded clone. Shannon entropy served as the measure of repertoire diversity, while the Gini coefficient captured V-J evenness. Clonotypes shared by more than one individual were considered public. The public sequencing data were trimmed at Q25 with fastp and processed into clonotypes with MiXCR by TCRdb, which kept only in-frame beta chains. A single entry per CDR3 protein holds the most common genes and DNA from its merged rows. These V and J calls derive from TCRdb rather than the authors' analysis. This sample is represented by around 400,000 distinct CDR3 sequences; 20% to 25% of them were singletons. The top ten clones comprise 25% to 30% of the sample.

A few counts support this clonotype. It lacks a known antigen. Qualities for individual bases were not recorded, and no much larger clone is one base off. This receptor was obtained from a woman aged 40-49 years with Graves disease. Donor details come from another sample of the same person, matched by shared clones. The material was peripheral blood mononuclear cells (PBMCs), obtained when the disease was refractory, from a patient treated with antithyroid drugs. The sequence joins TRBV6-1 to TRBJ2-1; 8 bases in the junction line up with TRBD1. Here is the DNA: TGTGCCAGCAGGACAGGGGTAACTGAGCAGTTCTTC. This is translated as CASRTGVTEQFF.